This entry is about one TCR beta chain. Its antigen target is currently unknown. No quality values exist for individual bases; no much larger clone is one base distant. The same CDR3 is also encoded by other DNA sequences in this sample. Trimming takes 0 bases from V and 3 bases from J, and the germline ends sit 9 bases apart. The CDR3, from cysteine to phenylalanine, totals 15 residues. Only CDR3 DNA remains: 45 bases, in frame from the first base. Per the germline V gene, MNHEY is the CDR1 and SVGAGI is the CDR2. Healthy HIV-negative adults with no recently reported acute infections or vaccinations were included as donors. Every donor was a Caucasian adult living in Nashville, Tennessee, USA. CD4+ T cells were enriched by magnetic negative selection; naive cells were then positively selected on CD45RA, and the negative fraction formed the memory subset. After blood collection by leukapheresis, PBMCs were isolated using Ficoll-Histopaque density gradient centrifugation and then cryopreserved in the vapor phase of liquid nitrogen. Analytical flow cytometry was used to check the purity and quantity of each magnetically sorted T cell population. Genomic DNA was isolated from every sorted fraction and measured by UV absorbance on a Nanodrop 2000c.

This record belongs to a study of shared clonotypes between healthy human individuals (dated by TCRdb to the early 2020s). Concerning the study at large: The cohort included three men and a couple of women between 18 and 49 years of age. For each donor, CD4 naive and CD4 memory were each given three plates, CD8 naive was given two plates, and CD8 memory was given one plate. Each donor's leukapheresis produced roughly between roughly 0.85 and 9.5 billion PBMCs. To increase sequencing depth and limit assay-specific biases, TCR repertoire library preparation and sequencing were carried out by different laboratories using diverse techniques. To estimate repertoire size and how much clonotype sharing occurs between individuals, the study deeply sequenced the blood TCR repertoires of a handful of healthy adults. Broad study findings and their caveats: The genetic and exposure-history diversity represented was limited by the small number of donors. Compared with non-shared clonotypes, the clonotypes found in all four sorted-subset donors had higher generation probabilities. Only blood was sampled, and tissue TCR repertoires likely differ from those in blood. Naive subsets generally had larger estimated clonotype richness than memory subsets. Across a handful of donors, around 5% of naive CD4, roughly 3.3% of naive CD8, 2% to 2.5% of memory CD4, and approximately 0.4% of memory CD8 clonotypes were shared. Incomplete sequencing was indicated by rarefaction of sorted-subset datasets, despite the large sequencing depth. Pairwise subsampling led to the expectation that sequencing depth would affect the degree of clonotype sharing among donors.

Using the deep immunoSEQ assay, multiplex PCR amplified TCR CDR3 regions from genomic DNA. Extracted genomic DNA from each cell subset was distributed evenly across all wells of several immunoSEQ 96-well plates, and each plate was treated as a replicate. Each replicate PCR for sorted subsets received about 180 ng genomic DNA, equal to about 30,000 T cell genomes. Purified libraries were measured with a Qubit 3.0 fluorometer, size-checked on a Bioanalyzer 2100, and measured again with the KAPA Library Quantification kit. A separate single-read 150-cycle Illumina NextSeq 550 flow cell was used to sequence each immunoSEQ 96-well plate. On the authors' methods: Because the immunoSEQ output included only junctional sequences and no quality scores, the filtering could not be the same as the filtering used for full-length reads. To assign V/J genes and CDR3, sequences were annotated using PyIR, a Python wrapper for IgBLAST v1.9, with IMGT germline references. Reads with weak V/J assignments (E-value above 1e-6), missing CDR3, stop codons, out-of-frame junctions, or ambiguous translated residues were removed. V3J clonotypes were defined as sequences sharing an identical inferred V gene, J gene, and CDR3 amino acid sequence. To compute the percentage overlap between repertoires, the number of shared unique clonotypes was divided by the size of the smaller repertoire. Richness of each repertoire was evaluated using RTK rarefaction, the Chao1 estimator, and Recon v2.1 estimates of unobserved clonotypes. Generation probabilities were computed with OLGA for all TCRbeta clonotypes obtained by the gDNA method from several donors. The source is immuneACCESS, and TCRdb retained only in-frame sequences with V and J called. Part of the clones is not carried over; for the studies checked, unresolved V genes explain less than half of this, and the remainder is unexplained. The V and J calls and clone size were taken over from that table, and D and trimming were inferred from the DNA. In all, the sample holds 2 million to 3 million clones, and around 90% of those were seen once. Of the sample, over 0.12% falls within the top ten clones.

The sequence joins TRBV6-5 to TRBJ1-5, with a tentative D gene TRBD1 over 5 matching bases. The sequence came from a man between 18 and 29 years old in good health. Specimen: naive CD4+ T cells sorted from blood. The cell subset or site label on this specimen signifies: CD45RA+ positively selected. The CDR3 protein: CASSYSRGPNQPQHF. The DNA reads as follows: TGTGCCAGCAGTTACTCGAGGGGTCCCAATCAGCCCCAGCATTTT.